Presented here are 2 T cell receptor beta chains from one specimen sequenced in a study of early T cells in non-severe SARS-CoV-2 infection. One entry per CDR3 protein results from TCRdb running MiXCR on the 5' RACE reads. The data show around 59,000 distinct CDR3 sequences, more than 8.5% seen once. The sample comprised whole blood. These receptors were taken from an adult who was a healthcare worker with PCR-confirmed SARS-CoV-2 infection or an uninfected control (not recorded which).

This clonotype was recorded once. CDR3 amino acids: CASSLAPGVAKNIQYF. The CDR3 DNA follows: TGTGCCAGCAGCTTAGCGCCTGGGGTAGCCAAAAACATTCAGTACTTC. The V call is TRBV7-2, the J call TRBJ2-4; D is unclear. V lost 0 bases and J 0 bases, leaving 9 bases between the germline ends. There are 16 residues in the CDR3. Germline values: CDR1 SGHTA, CDR2 FQGNSA.

The chain combines TRBV15 with TRBJ1-1; D unresolved. CDR3 size: 12 residues. With 4 bases removed from V and 1 base from J, the gap between germline ends came to 4 bases. CDR1 is LNHNV and CDR2 is YYDKDF in the germline V gene (reference sequence). CDR3 bases: TGTGCCACCAGCATAGGGAACACTGAAGCTTTCTTT. It translates to CATSIGNTEAFF.